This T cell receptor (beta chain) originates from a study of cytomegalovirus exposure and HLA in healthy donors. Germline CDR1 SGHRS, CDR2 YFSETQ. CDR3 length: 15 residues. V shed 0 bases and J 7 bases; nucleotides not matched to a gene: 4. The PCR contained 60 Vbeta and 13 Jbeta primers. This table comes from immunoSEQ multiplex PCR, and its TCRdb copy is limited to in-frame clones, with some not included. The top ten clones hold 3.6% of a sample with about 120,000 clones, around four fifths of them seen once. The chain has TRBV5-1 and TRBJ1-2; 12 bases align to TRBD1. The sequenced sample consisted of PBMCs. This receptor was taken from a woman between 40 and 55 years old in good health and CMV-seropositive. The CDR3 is CASSLVGTGGRGYTF. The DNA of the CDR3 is TGCGCCAGCAGCTTGGTAGGGACAGGGGGCCGTGGCTACACCTTC.